A single sample gave rise to the 18 T cell receptor beta chains below, sequenced in a study of blood T cell repertoires in COVID-19. Sequenced by immunoSEQ multiplex PCR; TCRdb stores in-frame clones only, minus some. The profile covers about 360,000 clones, with around 87% appearing a single time and 2.5% to 3.5% taken by the ten largest. The sequencing sample was made of peripheral blood. The origin of the receptors is a human donor in a cohort sampled during active COVID-19.

This rearrangement joins TRBV28 to TRBJ1-1; unclear D gene. V dropped 1 base and J dropped 6 bases, with 15 bases sitting between them. This CDR3 is 15 amino acids long. From germline, CDR1 is MDHEN and CDR2 SYDVKM. CDR3 region: CASSLFGERGAEAFF. The CDR3 DNA follows: TGTGCCAGCAGTTTATTCGGGGAACGTGGTGCTGAAGCTTTCTTT. The full variable domain, its missing parts supplied by reference TRBV28 and TRBJ1-1, is DVKVTQSSRYLVKRTGEKVFLECVQDMDHENMFWYRQDPGLGLRLIYFSYDVKMKEKGDIPEGYSVSREKKERFSLILESASTNQTSMYLCASSLFGERGAEAFFGQGTRLTVV.

V is TRBV18 and J is TRBJ2-1, with D tentatively TRBD1 (6 bases). The CDR3 is 15 amino acids. Trimming left V 3 bases short and J 6 bases short, with 15 bases between. CDR1 and CDR2 from the germline V gene are KGHSH and LQKENI. CDR3 in DNA: TGTGCCAGCTCACCTTGGACAGAAGTAGGCAATGAGCAGTTCTTC. Its translation: CASSPWTEVGNEQFF.

This rearrangement joins TRBV4-1 to TRBJ1-1; 9 positions match TRBD1. The CDR3 length is 17 residues. CDR1 is MGHRA and CDR2 is YSYEKL in the germline V gene. After removal of 2 bases from V and 5 bases from J, the junction contained 12 bases not matched to a gene. The CDR3 DNA reads as TGCGCCAGCAGCCAAAATAACAGGGGGCATGGGGGAACTGAAGCTTTCTTT. Encoded protein: CASSQNNRGHGGTEAFF.

This sequence joins TRBV20-1 and TRBJ1-6; D is ambiguous. Germline CDR1 and CDR2: DFQATT and SNEGSKA (reference sequence). The CDR3 is 13 residues long. V lost 3 bases and J lost 8, with 11 bases in between. This chain's CDR3 is CSASRNGDSPLHF. The DNA of the CDR3 is TGCAGTGCTAGTCGAAACGGGGATTCACCCCTCCACTTT.

A single count supports this clone. The chain joins TRBV2 to TRBJ2-5; TRBD1 matches at 8 bases. CDR3 length: 17 residues. The ends lost 4 bases at V and 4 bases at J; junction bases unmatched: 14. CDR1 is SNHLY, CDR2 FYNNEI, per germline. CDR3 coding DNA: TGTGCCAGCAGTGTGATGCAGGGGGCAGCCTTGGGAGAGACCCAGTACTTC. Amino acid sequence: CASSVMQGAALGETQYF.

This clone appeared a single time. This sequence joins TRBV28 and TRBJ2-7, with D uncertain. The germline CDR1 and CDR2 sequences are MDHEN and SYDVKM. V was pared by 4 bases and J by 6 bases, with 13 bases between. This CDR3 is 13 amino acids long. CDR3 amino acids: CASSSPNLVEQYF. Written as DNA, the CDR3 is TGTGCCAGCAGTTCCCCTAATCTGGTCGAGCAGTACTTC.

This clone appeared a few times. The rearrangement links TRBV2 to TRBJ1-2; possibly TRBD1 for D (6 bases). CDR1 is SNHLY, CDR2 FYNNEI, per germline. The CDR3 spans 14 residues. The V end lost 4 bases, the J end lost 1 base, and 10 bases lay between the germline ends. The CDR3 protein is CASSGTGLNYGYTF. CDR3 DNA sequence: TGTGCCAGCAGTGGAACAGGGCTTAACTATGGCTACACCTTC.

This chain connects TRBV5-1 to TRBJ2-2, with 7 bases aligning to TRBD1. The junction had 9 bases not matched to a gene; V was cut back by 4 bases and J by 6 bases. The CDR3 runs to 15 residues. Germline-derived CDR1 and CDR2 are SGHRS and YFSETQ. The CDR3 region is CASSVDRVVAGELFF. The CDR3 region has the DNA TGCGCCAGCAGCGTAGACAGGGTAGTGGCCGGGGAGCTGTTTTTT.

V is TRBV7-9 and J is TRBJ2-4; TRBD1 matches at 8 bases. The CDR3 has 12 amino acids. After removal of 9 bases from V and 9 bases from J, the junction contained 7 bases not matched to a gene. The germline CDR1 and CDR2 sequences are SEHNR and FQNEAQ (reference sequence). For the CDR3, the DNA is TGTGCCAGTCAGGGGGCATGGGGCATTCAGTACTTC. Its protein is CASQGAWGIQYF.

This clone was detected a few times. The CDR3 coding sequence is TGTGCCAGCAGGCGGGACTCGAACACCGGGGAGCTGTTTTTT. This translates into CASRRDSNTGELFF. The chain recombines TRBV4-2 with TRBJ2-2; a weak D match, TRBD2 (6 bases). Trimming took off 6 bases at V and 0 bases at J, with 8 bases between the two ends. The CDR3 covers 14 residues. Germline V gene data show CDR1 as LGHNA and CDR2 as YNFKEQ.

The rearrangement links TRBV11-2 to TRBJ2-3, with 7 bases aligning to TRBD1. The ends lost 2 bases at V and 2 bases at J; junction bases unmatched: 13. Germline loops: CDR1 SGHAT, CDR2 FQNNGV. CDR3 length: 18 amino acids. The CDR3 protein is CASSLFGTAKAITDTQYF. The CDR3 bases are TGTGCCAGCAGCTTATTTGGGACAGCGAAGGCCATCACAGATACGCAGTATTTT.

This chain connects TRBV5-1 to TRBJ1-1; TRBD1 agrees at 7 bases. The junction had 6 bases not matched to a gene; V was cut back by 2 bases and J by 5 bases. Germline V lookup: CDR1 SGHRS, CDR2 YFSETQ. The CDR3 totals 14 residues. The CDR3 loop is CASSFLGGPTEAFF. CDR3 bases: TGCGCCAGCAGCTTCTTAGGGGGCCCGACTGAAGCTTTCTTT.

The chain couples TRBV27 to TRBJ2-7; TRBD1 matches 9 bases. Unmatched junction bases numbered 7, after V lost 6 bases and J lost 1 base. Germline values: CDR1 MNHEY, CDR2 SMNVEV (reference sequence). The CDR3 is 15 amino acids. In DNA, the CDR3 is TGTGCCAGCAGGGGGGGGGACAGGGTGTCCTACGAGCAGTACTTC. This encodes CASRGGDRVSYEQYF.

The J gene is TRBJ1-1, the V gene TRBV4-2; D remains unclear. Germline V gene lookup returns CDR1 LGHNA and CDR2 YNFKEQ. The CDR3 extends over 14 amino acids. V dropped 1 base and J dropped 1 base, with 7 bases sitting between them. The CDR3 region is CASSQVTPNTEAFF. CDR3 in DNA: TGTGCCAGCAGCCAAGTTACACCGAACACTGAAGCTTTCTTT.

The chain joins TRBV6-5 to TRBJ1-3; 7 bases are a match to TRBD1. The CDR3 is 14 residues long. The germline V gene has CDR1 MNHEY and CDR2 SVGAGI. After removal of 7 bases from V and 4 bases from J, the junction contained 7 bases not matched to a gene. In DNA form, the CDR3 reads TGTGCCAGCAAAGACAGGGAGGCAGGAAACACCATATATTTT. It specifies CASKDREAGNTIYF.

The V and J genes are TRBV11-1 and TRBJ2-7; 10 nucleotides match TRBD1. Trimming took 7 bases from V and 4 from J; bases not matched to a gene: 7. The CDR3 runs to 14 residues. CDR1 is SGHAT, CDR2 FQDESV, per germline (reference sequence). CDR3 region: CASTWTGGGYEQYF. CDR3 bases: TGTGCCAGCACCTGGACAGGGGGAGGGTACGAGCAGTACTTC. The variable domain in full, with the rest retrieved from reference TRBV11-1 and TRBJ2-7, is EAEVAQSPRYKITEKSQAVAFWCDPISGHATLYWYRQILGQGPELLVQFQDESVVDDSQLPKDRFSAERLKGVDSTLKIQPAELGDSAMYLCASTWTGGGYEQYFGPGTRLTVT.

The chain employs TRBV13 and TRBJ2-1; 7 nucleotides line up with TRBD2. Trimming removed 2 bases from V and 8 bases from J; junction bases left unmatched: 6. This CDR3 has 14 residues. The V gene's germline CDR1 is PRHDT and CDR2 FYEKMQ (reference sequence). CDR3 protein: CASSLLTREYEQFF. Written as DNA, the CDR3 is TGTGCCAGCAGCTTACTGACGCGGGAGTATGAGCAGTTCTTC. The full variable domain, rest sourced from reference TRBV13 and TRBJ2-1, is AAGVIQSPRHLIKEKRETATLKCYPIPRHDTVYWYQQGPGQDPQFLISFYEKMQSDKGSIPDRFSAQQFSDYHSELNMSSLELGDSALYFCASSLLTREYEQFFGPGTRLTVL.

This rearrangement joins TRBV2 to TRBJ2-1; 9 bases agree with TRBD2. The CDR3 is made up of 21 amino acids. The J segment lost 0 bases and the V segment lost 0 bases, leaving 15 bases of the junction unmatched. From germline, CDR1 is SNHLY and CDR2 FYNNEI. CDR3 sequence: CASSEALQVSGGTRSYNEQFF. The CDR3 bases are TGTGCCAGCAGTGAAGCGCTTCAAGTTAGCGGGGGTACACGCTCCTACAATGAGCAGTTCTTC.